This entry lists 26 T cell receptor beta chains sequenced from one sample in a study of shared clonotypes between healthy human individuals. Sequenced by immunoSEQ multiplex PCR; TCRdb stores in-frame clones only, minus some. The sample lists roughly 640,000 clones; around 72% were seen once. Sequenced sample: memory CD4+ T cells sorted from blood. The subset: CD45RA-negative fraction. These TCRs come from a woman in her thirties in good health.

This rearrangement joins TRBV7-9 to TRBJ1-1; D not certain. The V and J ends lost 2 bases and 3 bases respectively, with 7 bases between them. Per the germline V gene, CDR1 is SEHNR and CDR2 is FQNEAQ (reference sequence). CDR3 length: 13 residues. The CDR3 DNA is TGTGCCAGCAGCTTACGACGGGACACTGAAGCTTTCTTT. It is translated as CASSLRRDTEAFF. The full variable domain, with the rest looked up from reference TRBV7-9 and TRBJ1-1, is DTGVSQNPRHKITKRGQNVTFRCDPISEHNRLYWYRQTLGQGPEFLTYFQNEAQLEKSRLLSDRFSAERPKGSFSTLEIQRTEQGDSAMYLCASSLRRDTEAFFGQGTRLTVV.

The chain links TRBV2 to TRBJ2-7; TRBD1 might be the D (6 bases). V lost 5 bases to trimming and J lost 4 bases, with 15 bases between them. This CDR3 region has 14 residues. Germline lookup yields CDR1 SNHLY and CDR2 FYNNEI. Here the CDR3 reads CASSSRTAAYEQYF. The CDR3 nucleotides read TGTGCCAGCAGTTCCCGGACAGCCGCATACGAGCAGTACTTC.

J is TRBJ2-7 and V is TRBV2; D might be TRBD1 (6 bases). CDR1 is SNHLY, CDR2 FYNNEI, per germline. The germline V and J ends were trimmed by 3 bases and 12 bases, with 15 bases remaining between them. This CDR3 contains 12 residues. CDR3 in amino acids: CASSDYYRVLYF. The DNA of the CDR3 is TGTGCCAGCAGTGATTATTACAGGGTCTTGTACTTC.

J is TRBJ2-7 and V is TRBV5-1, with 10 bases identical to TRBD1. Per the germline V gene, CDR1 is SGHRS and CDR2 is YFSETQ. The CDR3 is 15 residues long. V lost 5 bases, J lost 2 bases, and 7 bases stayed unmatched. The CDR3 DNA reads as TGCGCCAGCAGTATGAGACAGGGGGCCGCCTACGAGCAGTACTTC. Translated: CASSMRQGAAYEQYF.

This clone was seen repeatedly, ten times or more. The rearrangement joins TRBV7-8 to TRBJ2-7, with D tentatively TRBD1 (5 bases). The germline V and J ends were trimmed by 6 bases and 1 base, with 13 bases remaining between them. The CDR3 loop spans 14 amino acids. The germline CDR1 and CDR2 sequences are SGHVS and FQNEAQ. The CDR3 sequence is CASSFRTHSYEQYF. CDR3 sequence (DNA): TGTGCCAGCAGTTTCAGGACACATTCCTACGAGCAGTACTTC.

V gene TRBV5-1 combines with J gene TRBJ2-3; TRBD2 matches at 11 bases. Trimming cost V 4 bases and J 7 bases; bases outside gene matches: 5. The CDR3 contains 14 residues. Germline lookup yields CDR1 SGHRS and CDR2 YFSETQ. CDR3 loop: CASSEGTSGNTQYF. DNA for the CDR3: TGCGCCAGCAGCGAAGGGACTAGCGGAAATACGCAGTATTTT.

The gene calls are TRBV4-1 and TRBJ2-3, with 7 bases that match TRBD1. This CDR3 has 16 residues. Germline CDR1 reads MGHRA; CDR2 reads YSYEKL. Trimming took 3 bases from V and 4 from J; bases not matched to a gene: 10. In nucleotides, the CDR3 is TGCGCCAGCAGCCAGGGCCGGGACAGCACATCAGATACGCAGTATTTT. Its protein product is CASSQGRDSTSDTQYF.

This clone appeared once. The chain recombines TRBV2 with TRBJ1-5, with unresolved D. The CDR3 covers 13 residues. Per germline, CDR1 SNHLY and CDR2 FYNNEI. V lost 4 bases to trimming and J lost 7 bases, with 11 bases between them. The CDR3 region is CASSVSTFQPQHF. CDR3 sequence (DNA): TGTGCCAGCAGTGTTTCAACCTTCCAGCCCCAGCATTTT.

This clone showed up just a few times. The chain couples TRBV5-1 to TRBJ1-2, with D possibly matching TRBD1 (5 bases). V lost 4 bases, J lost 8 bases, and 21 bases lay in between. CDR1 and CDR2 from the germline V gene are SGHRS and YFSETQ. The CDR3 runs 15 residues. The CDR3 spells CASSPTGTDMGGYTF. CDR3 bases: TGCGCCAGCAGCCCAACCGGGACCGACATGGGGGGCTACACCTTC. Drawing the rest from reference TRBV5-1 and TRBJ1-2, the complete variable domain is KAGVTQTPRYLIKTRGQQVTLSCSPISGHRSVSWYQQTPGQGLQFLFEYFSETQRNKGNFPGRFSGRQFSNSRSEMNVSTLELGDSALYLCASSPTGTDMGGYTFGSGTRLTVV.

The table lists this clone with a few counts. The V and J genes are TRBV19 and TRBJ1-1; D unclear. V gave up 6 bases and J gave up 11 bases, with 22 bases separating them. The CDR3 covers 14 residues. The germline CDR1 and CDR2 sequences are LNHDA and SQIVND (reference sequence). The CDR3 is CASSGPSARRRAFF. The CDR3 coding sequence is TGTGCCAGTAGCGGGCCTTCCGCGCGGCGGCGGGCTTTCTTT.

This clone occurred once. The chain couples TRBV29-1 to TRBJ2-7; 10 bases map to TRBD2. CDR3 length: 16 residues. Germline V CDR1 and CDR2: SQVTM, ANQGSEA. Germline trimming cut 3 bases from V and 3 bases from J; bases unmatched to any gene: 11. For the CDR3, the DNA is TGCAGCGTTGATCTTAGTAGAGCGGGAGGGGTCTACGAGCAGTACTTC. This codes for CSVDLSRAGGVYEQYF.

The chain carries TRBV28 and TRBJ1-2; tentative D call: TRBD1 (5 bases). The V gene's germline CDR1 is MDHEN and CDR2 SYDVKM. The CDR3 has 13 amino acids. Trimming stripped 5 bases from V and 4 bases from J, with 11 bases between. In DNA, the CDR3 is TGTGCCAGCAGTCCGCCAGGGTTCTATGGCTACACCTTC. Amino acids: CASSPPGFYGYTF.

The chain has TRBV7-3 and TRBJ2-6; 7 bases agree with TRBD1. V trimming: 4 bases; J trimming: 2 bases; junction bases outside the gene matches: 2. Germline CDR1 reads SGHTA; CDR2 reads FQGTGA. The CDR3 is 15 residues long. The CDR3 coding sequence is TGTGCCAGCAGCTCCGACAGGGCTGGGGCCAACGTCCTGACTTTC. Translating it yields CASSSDRAGANVLTF.

This chain links TRBV5-1 with TRBJ2-5, with 7 positions matching TRBD1. Germline V gene data show CDR1 as SGHRS and CDR2 as YFSETQ. Trimming cost V 0 bases and J 2 bases; bases outside gene matches: 4. The CDR3 extends over 15 amino acids. The CDR3 loop is CASSLAMGQQETQYF. The DNA for the CDR3 is TGCGCCAGCAGCTTGGCCATGGGACAGCAAGAGACCCAGTACTTC. Combining the CDR3 with reference TRBV5-1 and TRBJ2-5 gives the whole variable domain KAGVTQTPRYLIKTRGQQVTLSCSPISGHRSVSWYQQTPGQGLQFLFEYFSETQRNKGNFPGRFSGRQFSNSRSEMNVSTLELGDSALYLCASSLAMGQQETQYFGPGTRLLVL.

In this sample, this clone turned up once. The V gene is TRBV6-5, the J gene TRBJ2-7; 7 bases match TRBD2. This CDR3 has 15 amino acids. Germline V lookup: CDR1 MNHEY, CDR2 SVGAGI. Unmatched junction bases numbered 8, after V lost 6 bases and J lost 0 bases. The DNA for the CDR3 is TGTGCCAGCAGCCGTCCCGGCGGGAGCTCCTACGAGCAGTACTTC. Residues: CASSRPGGSSYEQYF.

Only one count was recorded for this clone. The chain carries TRBV6-5 and TRBJ2-7, with a weak D call TRBD2 (6 bases). The V gene's germline CDR1 is MNHEY and CDR2 SVGAGI. The CDR3 contains 15 residues. The V end was cut by 2 bases, the J end by 0 bases, with 11 bases between. The CDR3, as DNA: TGTGCCAGCAGTTACCGCCGCGGGAACTCCTACGAGCAGTACTTC. It codes for CASSYRRGNSYEQYF.

The gene calls are TRBV5-1 and TRBJ2-5; TRBD1 matches 12 bases. J lost 4 bases, V lost 4 bases, and 8 bases had no gene match. In germline, CDR1 is SGHRS, CDR2 YFSETQ. CDR3 length equals 16 residues. The DNA for the CDR3 is TGCGCCAGCAGCCCCTGGGACAGGGGGCGCGGAGAGACCCAGTACTTC. As protein: CASSPWDRGRGETQYF. The complete variable domain, with remaining parts taken from reference TRBV5-1 and TRBJ2-5, reads KAGVTQTPRYLIKTRGQQVTLSCSPISGHRSVSWYQQTPGQGLQFLFEYFSETQRNKGNFPGRFSGRQFSNSRSEMNVSTLELGDSALYLCASSPWDRGRGETQYFGPGTRLLVL.

This chain links TRBV6-1 with TRBJ2-7; perhaps TRBD2 as D (5 bases). Germline V gene sequence: CDR1 MNHNS, CDR2 SASEGT. This CDR3 comprises 15 residues. V was cut by 3 bases and J by 7 bases, with 19 bases left in between. The chain's CDR3 is CASSDSTISVWEQYF. CDR3 DNA: TGTGCCAGCAGTGATTCGACTATATCGGTTTGGGAGCAGTACTTC.

This sequence joins TRBV28 and TRBJ1-5; 9 nucleotides line up with TRBD1. J was trimmed by 1 base and V by 7 bases; bases with no gene match: 5. CDR1 is MDHEN and CDR2 is SYDVKM in the germline V gene. The CDR3 is made up of 15 amino acids. CDR3 sequence: CASNRQGVSNQPQHF. The CDR3 nucleotides are TGTGCCAGCAACAGACAGGGGGTGAGCAATCAGCCCCAGCATTTT.

The rearrangement links TRBV2 to TRBJ2-5; no clear D. Germline CDR1 and CDR2: SNHLY and FYNNEI. V was trimmed by 3 bases and J by 5 bases, leaving 13 bases between them. CDR3 length equals 14 residues. The CDR3 is CASSDFVSWETQYF. CDR3 sequence (DNA): TGTGCCAGCAGTGACTTTGTGAGCTGGGAGACCCAGTACTTC.

The gene calls are TRBV7-9 and TRBJ2-3; D is perhaps TRBD2 (7 bases). Trimming removed 1 base from V and 6 bases from J, with 11 bases in between. Germline CDR1 is SEHNR and CDR2 is FQNEAQ (reference sequence). The CDR3 spans 14 residues. DNA for the CDR3: TGTGCCAGCAGCTTAGAGGGGGGGTTCGATACGCAGTATTTT. This codes for CASSLEGGFDTQYF.

The V call is TRBV6-5, the J call TRBJ2-7; D possibly matches TRBD1 or TRBD2 (5 bases each). V was shortened by 9 bases and J by 5 bases, with 11 bases between the two germline ends. This CDR3 has 11 amino acids. Germline CDR1 and CDR2: MNHEY and SVGAGI. The CDR3 sequence is CASRDDHEQYF. The CDR3 nucleotides read TGTGCCAGTAGGGACGACCACGAGCAGTACTTC.

The chain is built from TRBV27 and TRBJ1-5; 10 bases match TRBD1. The germline gives CDR1 MNHEY, CDR2 SMNVEV (reference sequence). V lost 6 bases, J lost 6 bases, and 8 bases stayed unmatched. The CDR3 runs to 15 residues. The CDR3 DNA follows: TGTGCCAGCAGCCGGTTGGGACAGGGGTTTCAGCCCCAGCATTTT. Translating it yields CASSRLGQGFQPQHF.

This clone was counted many times. The chain links TRBV6-1 to TRBJ1-1; perhaps TRBD1 as D (6 bases). The V end was cut by 4 bases, the J end by 6 bases, with 12 bases between. This CDR3 spans 13 amino acids. CDR1 and CDR2 from the germline V gene are MNHNS and SASEGT. The CDR3 DNA follows: TGTGCCAGCAGTGTTGTCCAGGGGCCTGAAGCTTTCTTT. Protein: CASSVVQGPEAFF.

The rearrangement links TRBV4-1 to TRBJ2-1; D is undetermined. Between the trimmed V and J ends, which lost 1 base and 8 bases, there was a span of 9 bases. Per germline, CDR1 MGHRA and CDR2 YSYEKL. CDR3 length: 13 amino acids. The CDR3 region has the DNA TGCGCCAGCAGCCAAGGGACCCAGTATGAGCAGTTCTTC. Protein product: CASSQGTQYEQFF.

The chain has TRBV2 and TRBJ2-5; maybe TRBD1 (6 bases). The J call could be wrong; TRBJ2-7 is a better fit for the DNA end. The CDR3 covers 11 residues. Germline V CDR1 and CDR2: SNHLY, FYNNEI. As DNA, the CDR3 is TGTGCCAGCGGACAGTCCTACGAGCAGTACTTC. Its protein product is CASGQSYEQYF.